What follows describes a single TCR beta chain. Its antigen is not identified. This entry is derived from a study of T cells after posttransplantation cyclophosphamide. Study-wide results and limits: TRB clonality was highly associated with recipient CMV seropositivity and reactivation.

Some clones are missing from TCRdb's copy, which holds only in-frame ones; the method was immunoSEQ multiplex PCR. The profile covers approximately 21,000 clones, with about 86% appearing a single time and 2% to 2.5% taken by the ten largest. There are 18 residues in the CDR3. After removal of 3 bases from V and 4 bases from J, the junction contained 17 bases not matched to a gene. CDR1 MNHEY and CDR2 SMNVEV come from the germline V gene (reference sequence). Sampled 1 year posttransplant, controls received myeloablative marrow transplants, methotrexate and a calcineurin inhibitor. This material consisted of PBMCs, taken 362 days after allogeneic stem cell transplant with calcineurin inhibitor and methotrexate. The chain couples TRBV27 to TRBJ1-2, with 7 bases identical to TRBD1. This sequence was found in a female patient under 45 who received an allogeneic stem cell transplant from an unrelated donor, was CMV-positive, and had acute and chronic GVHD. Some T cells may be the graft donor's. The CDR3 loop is CASSLRGIGTADFYGYTF. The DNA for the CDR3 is TGTGCCAGCAGTTTGAGGGGAATCGGGACAGCCGACTTCTATGGCTACACCTTC.